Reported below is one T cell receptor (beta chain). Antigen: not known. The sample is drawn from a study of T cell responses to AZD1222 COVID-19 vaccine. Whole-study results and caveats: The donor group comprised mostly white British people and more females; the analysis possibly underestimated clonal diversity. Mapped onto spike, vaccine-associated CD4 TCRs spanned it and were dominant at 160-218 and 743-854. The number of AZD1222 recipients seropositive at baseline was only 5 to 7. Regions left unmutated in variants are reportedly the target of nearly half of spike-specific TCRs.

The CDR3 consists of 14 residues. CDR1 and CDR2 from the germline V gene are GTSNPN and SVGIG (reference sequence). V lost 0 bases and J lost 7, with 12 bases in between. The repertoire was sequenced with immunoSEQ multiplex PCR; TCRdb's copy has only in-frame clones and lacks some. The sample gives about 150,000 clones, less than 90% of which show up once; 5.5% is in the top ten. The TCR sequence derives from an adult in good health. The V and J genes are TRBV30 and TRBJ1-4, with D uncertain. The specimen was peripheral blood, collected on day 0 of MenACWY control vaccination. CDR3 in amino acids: CAWSVGGFSEKLFF. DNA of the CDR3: TGTGCCTGGAGTGTAGGCGGTTTTTCTGAAAAACTGTTTTTT.